This T cell receptor (beta chain) was observed in a study of blood T cell repertoires in COVID-19. Study-level background: COVID-19 samples from acute and convalescent phases originated in the United States, Italy and Spain.

The CDR3 length is 15 residues. Trimming cost V 1 base and J 6 bases; bases outside gene matches: 6. Germline assignment: CDR1 SQVTM and CDR2 ANQGSEA. Enrolled through a virtual design, the participants were between roughly 18 and 90 years of age and came from 24 US areas. Cohort 3 recovered donors had two negative PCRs, clearance, or symptom resolution. Method: immunoSEQ multiplex PCR; TCRdb's copy keeps in-frame clones and lacks some. The sample yields 230,000 or so clones, approximately 90% seen once. The chain links TRBV29-1 to TRBJ1-6; 7 nucleotides match TRBD1. This sequence was found in a woman aged 25 to 39 who had recovered from COVID-19. The sequencing sample was made of PBMCs or T cells enriched from blood (not recorded which). CDR3 sequence: CSVEGRTGPNSPLHF. The CDR3 nucleotides read TGCAGCGTTGAAGGTCGGACAGGACCTAATTCACCCCTCCACTTT.